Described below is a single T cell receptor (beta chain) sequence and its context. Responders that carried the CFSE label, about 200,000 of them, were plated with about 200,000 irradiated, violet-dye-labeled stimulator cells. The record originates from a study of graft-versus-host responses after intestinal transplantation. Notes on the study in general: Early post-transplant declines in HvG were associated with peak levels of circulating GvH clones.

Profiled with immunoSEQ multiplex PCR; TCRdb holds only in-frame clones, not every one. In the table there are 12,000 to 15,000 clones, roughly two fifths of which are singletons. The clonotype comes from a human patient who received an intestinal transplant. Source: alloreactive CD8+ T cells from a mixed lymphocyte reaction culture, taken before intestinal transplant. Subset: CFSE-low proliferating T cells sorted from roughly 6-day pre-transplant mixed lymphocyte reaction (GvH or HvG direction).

The DNA for the CDR3 is TGTGCCAGCAGTTACTCACGGGGTAGAACCGGGGAGCTGTTTTTT. Its translation is CASSYSRGRTGELFF. The chain recombines TRBV6-6 with TRBJ2-2; tentatively, D is TRBD2 (5 bases). Germline loops: CDR1 MNHNY, CDR2 SVGAGI (reference sequence). Trimming took 0 bases from V and 5 from J, leaving 10 bases between them. The CDR3 runs 15 residues.